This section outlines one TCR beta chain sequence together with its context. Measured with immunoSEQ multiplex PCR; TCRdb has only the in-frame clones, and not every one. The top ten clones hold 9% of a sample with 150,000 to 200,000 clones, 88% of them seen once. Participants' own reports of clinical history determined their cohort assignment. Two consecutive negative NP/OP PCR tests, clearance, or resolved symptoms defined Cohort 3 recovery. These data are taken from a study of blood T cell repertoires in COVID-19. Overall study context: T cells, B-cell-depleted T cells, or PBMCs provided the cDNA or gDNA that served as material.

The TCR originated in a woman aged 18-29 years who had recovered from COVID-19. Material: PBMCs or T cells enriched from blood (not recorded which).

CDR3: CASSVEGGNYGYTF. The CDR3 DNA reads TGTGCCAGCAGCGTAGAAGGAGGGAACTATGGCTACACCTTC. V gene TRBV9 combines with J gene TRBJ1-2, with unresolved D. Trimming took off 0 bases at V and 2 bases at J, with 8 bases between the two ends. The V gene's germline CDR1 is SGDLS and CDR2 YYNGEE. The CDR3 totals 14 residues.